This T cell receptor beta chain was sequenced in a study of CD8 T cells in Susac syndrome. Reverse transcription of about 0.5 to 1 ug RNA was performed with random hexamers. The method of amplification for TCR beta CDR3 was immunoSEQ multiplex PCR, covering 54 Vbeta and 13 Jbeta. TCRdb itself ran the immunoSEQ multiplex PCR reads through MiXCR, one entry per CDR3 protein. Of around 230,000 distinct CDR3 sequences in the sample, around 95% were seen once. CDR3 size: 13 residues. CDR1 is SQVTM, CDR2 ANQGSEA, per germline. Sequencing of TCR beta was undertaken in CD8+ and CD4+ T cells derived from blood. The authors negatively isolated CD8+ and CD4+ T cells and FACS-enriched TEMRA cells.

The specimen was CD4+ T cells from PBMCs. The clonotype comes from a human donor with multiple sclerosis. The genes are TRBV29-1 and TRBJ2-1, with TRBD1 matching 7 bases. The CDR3 region is CSVQGSSYNEQFF. CDR3 in DNA: TGCAGTGTACAGGGGAGCTCCTACAATGAGCAGTTCTTC.